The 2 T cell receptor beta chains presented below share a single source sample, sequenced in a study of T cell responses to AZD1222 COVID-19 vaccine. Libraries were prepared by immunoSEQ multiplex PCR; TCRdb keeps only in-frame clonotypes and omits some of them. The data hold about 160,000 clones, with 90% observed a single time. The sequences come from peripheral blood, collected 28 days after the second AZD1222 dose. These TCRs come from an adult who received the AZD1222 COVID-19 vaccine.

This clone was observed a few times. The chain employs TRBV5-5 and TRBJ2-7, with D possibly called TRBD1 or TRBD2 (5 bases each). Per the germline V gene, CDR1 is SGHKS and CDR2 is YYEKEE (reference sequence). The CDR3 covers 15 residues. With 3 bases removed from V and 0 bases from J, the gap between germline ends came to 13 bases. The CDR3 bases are TGTGCCAGCAGCTATGAGGGGCCCAGCTCCTACGAGCAGTACTTC. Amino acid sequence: CASSYEGPSSYEQYF.

CDR3 nucleotide sequence: TGTGCCAGCAGCTACGGACCCGGACCTCTTGATTCACCCCTCCACTTT. It translates to CASSYGPGPLDSPLHF. The V gene is TRBV5-4, the J gene TRBJ1-6, with no clear D. The germline V gene has CDR1 SGHNT and CDR2 YYREEE (reference sequence). The V end was cut by 3 bases, the J end by 8 bases, with 18 bases between. This CDR3 contains 16 residues.